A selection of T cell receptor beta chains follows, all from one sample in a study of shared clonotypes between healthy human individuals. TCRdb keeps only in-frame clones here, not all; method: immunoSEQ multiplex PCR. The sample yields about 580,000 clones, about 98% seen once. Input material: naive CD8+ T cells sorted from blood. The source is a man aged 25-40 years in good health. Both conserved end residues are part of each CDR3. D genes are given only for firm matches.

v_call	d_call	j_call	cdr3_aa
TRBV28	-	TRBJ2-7	CASSFDGHEQYF
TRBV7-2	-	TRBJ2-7	CASSLDEGFYEQYF
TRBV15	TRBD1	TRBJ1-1	CATAGGMGTEAFF
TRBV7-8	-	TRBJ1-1	CASSLYQALGTEAFF
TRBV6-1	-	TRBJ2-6	CASSSLNVLTF
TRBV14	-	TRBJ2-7	CASSQKGISYEQYF
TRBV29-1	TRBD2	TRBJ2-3	CSVEDPGLASTDTQYF
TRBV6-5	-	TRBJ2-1	CASSYNSPGEQFF
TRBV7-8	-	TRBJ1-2	CASSLGGGGYTF
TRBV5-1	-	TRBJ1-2	CASSLAPQGKDTF
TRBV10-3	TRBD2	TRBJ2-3	CAIGASGRVDTQYF
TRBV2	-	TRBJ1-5	CASRGKSNQPQHF
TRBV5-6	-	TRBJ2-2	CASSLRRSGELFF
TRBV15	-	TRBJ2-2	CATRPYGTTNTGELFF
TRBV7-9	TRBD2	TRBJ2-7	CASSPKRTSGRGGDEQYF
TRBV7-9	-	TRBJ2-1	CAARGVDEQFF
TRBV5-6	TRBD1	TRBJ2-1	CASSYTGTGINEQFF
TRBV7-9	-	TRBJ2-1	CASSLVLGVRKNEQFF
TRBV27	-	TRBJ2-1	CASSLYPGRVVDEQFF
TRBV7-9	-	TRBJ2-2	CASSLPNGPNTGELFF
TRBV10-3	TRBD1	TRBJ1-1	CAISGQGRTEAFF
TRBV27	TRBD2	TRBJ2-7	CASSSYSGRNEQYF
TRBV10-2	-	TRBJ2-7	CASRDIRYEQYF
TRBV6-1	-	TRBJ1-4	CASGEWWGNEKLFF
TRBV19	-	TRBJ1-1	CASSIGTVGNTEAFF
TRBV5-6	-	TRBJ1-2	CASTLGPGDGYTF
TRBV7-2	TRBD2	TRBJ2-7	CASSLLVGLAGGREQYF
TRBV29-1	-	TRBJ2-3	CSVEADTQYF
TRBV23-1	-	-	CASSCPGGISSYEQYF
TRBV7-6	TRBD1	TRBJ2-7	CASSLERDRNSYEQYF
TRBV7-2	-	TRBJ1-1	CASSRLGNTEAFF
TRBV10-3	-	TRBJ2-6	CAIRLQGPGANVLTF
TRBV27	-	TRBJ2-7	CASSLVGWTPRSYEQYF
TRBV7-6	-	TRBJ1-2	CASSLVPGDWGYTF
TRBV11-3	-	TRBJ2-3	CASSPFGGITDTQYF
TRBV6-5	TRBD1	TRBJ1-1	CASSYGTGGTEAFF
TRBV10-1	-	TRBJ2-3	CASSESSTDTQYF
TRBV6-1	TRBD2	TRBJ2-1	CASSVVETSGHNEQFF
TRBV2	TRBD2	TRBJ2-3	CATYGLADSDTQYF
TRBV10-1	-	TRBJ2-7	CASSAKGSSYEQYF
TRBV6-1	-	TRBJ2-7	CASSEAPLTRRQEINYEQYF
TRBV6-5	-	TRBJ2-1	CASSSSGYNEQFF
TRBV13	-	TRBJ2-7	CASSPSITDGEQYF
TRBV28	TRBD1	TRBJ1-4	CATQGGSREKLFF
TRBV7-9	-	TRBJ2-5	CASQAASDSQETQYF
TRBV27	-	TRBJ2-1	CASSLTSREQFF
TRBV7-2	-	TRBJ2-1	CASSLEVPYNEQFF
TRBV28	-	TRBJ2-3	CASSYGNTDTQYF
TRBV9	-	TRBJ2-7	CASSLSGSYEQYF
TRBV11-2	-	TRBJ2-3	CASSLPHGGTDTQYF
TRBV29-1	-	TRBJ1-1	CSVHSGAEAFF
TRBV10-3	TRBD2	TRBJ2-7	CAINPGLAGTYEQYF